This entry is about one T cell receptor beta chain. This record belongs to a study of shared clonotypes between healthy human individuals. Study-level background: Three plates each covered CD4 naive and memory; CD8 naive two, CD8 memory one.

Execution of the assay was at deep level. The data were produced by immunoSEQ multiplex PCR, yet TCRdb's version contains in-frame clones alone and is incomplete. The sample lists over a million clones, roughly 96% occurring once. The V end lost 4 bases, the J end lost 3 bases, and 21 bases lay between the germline ends. This CDR3 has 17 residues. From germline, CDR1 is LNHDA and CDR2 SQIVND (reference sequence). The sequence was collected from a man aged 25-45 years in good health. The chain combines TRBV19 with TRBJ1-1; D is uncertain. The sequenced sample was naive CD4+ T cells sorted from blood. Subset of the sample: CD45RA+ positively selected. CDR3: CASSTLPTQTGDTEAFF. The DNA of the CDR3 is TGTGCCAGTAGTACGCTCCCGACCCAAACTGGGGACACTGAAGCTTTCTTT.